The rows below give T cell receptor beta chains drawn from one sample of a study of T cells after yellow fever vaccination. TCRdb passed the 5' RACE reads through MiXCR, listing each CDR3 protein once. This table holds roughly 100,000 distinct CDR3 sequences, roughly 9% found once. The sample was CD8+ T cells not binding an NS4B(214-222) dextramer, sorted from PBMCs, taken less than 16 days after the first yellow fever vaccination. These receptors were obtained from a man between 18 and 35 years old who received the YFV17D yellow fever vaccine. The CDR3 runs from the conserved cysteine through the conserved F or W. A D gene is named only where the DNA matches it firmly. The listing skips clone size in some rows; elsewhere it reads once, few, many or a size class.

NA	TRBV27	TRBD1	TRBJ1-5	CASSEDRGNQPQHF	TGTGCCAGCAGCGAAGACAGGGGCAATCAGCCCCAGCATTTT
few	TRBV6-5	TRBD1	TRBJ1-5	CASSFTPPGTGNQPQHF	TGTGCCAGCAGTTTCACCCCTCCCGGGACAGGCAATCAGCCCCAGCATTTT
NA	TRBV28	TRBD1	TRBJ2-2	CASSKYPTGADWTGELFF	TGTGCCAGCAGTAAATATCCCACAGGGGCGGATTGGACCGGGGAGCTGTTTTTT
few	TRBV7-2	NA	TRBJ2-3	CASSSLTIGDTQYF	TGTGCCAGCAGCTCGCTAACCATTGGGGATACGCAGTATTTT
few	TRBV10-3	TRBD1	TRBJ1-5	CASQEGQGHQPQHF	TGTGCCTCCCAGGAGGGACAGGGACATCAGCCCCAGCATTTT
NA	TRBV6-5	NA	TRBJ2-3	CASRRSPGTQYF	TGTGCCAGCAGGAGGTCCCCTGGTACGCAGTATTTT
NA	TRBV6-5	TRBD2	TRBJ2-3	CASKGGGGHLVRDTQYF	TGTGCCAGCAAGGGCGGGGGGGGCCATCTTGTACGAGATACGCAGTATTTT
many	TRBV19	NA	TRBJ2-7	CASSRGMDEQYF	TGTGCCAGTAGCCGCGGGATGGACGAGCAGTACTTC
NA	TRBV18	NA	TRBJ1-1	CASSPPVRQAEAFF	TGTGCCAGCTCACCACCGGTGAGGCAGGCTGAAGCTTTCTTT
few	TRBV6-2/TRBV6-3	TRBD1	TRBJ1-5	CASSSQGARSNQPQHF	TGTGCCAGCAGTTCGCAGGGGGCAAGGAGCAATCAGCCCCAGCATTTT
NA	TRBV6-5	NA	TRBJ1-1	CASSNAGILGTEAFF	TGTGCCAGCAGCAACGCGGGGATTCTTGGGACTGAAGCTTTCTTT
few	TRBV4-3	NA	TRBJ2-2	CASGGHRPGELFF	TGCGCCAGCGGTGGGCACCGTCCCGGGGAGCTGTTTTTT
NA	TRBV6-2/TRBV6-3	NA	TRBJ2-5	CASTAWKTTPQETQYF	TGTGCCAGCACCGCCTGGAAGACGACCCCACAAGAGACCCAGTACTTC
few	TRBV4-1	TRBD2	TRBJ2-3	CASSQTPLGGSDTQYF	TGCGCCAGCAGCCAAACCCCCCTGGGGGGGTCGGATACGCAGTATTTT
NA	TRBV6-1	NA	TRBJ1-5	CASSSRLSTQPQHF	TGTGCCAGCAGCTCACGACTTTCCACTCAGCCCCAGCATTTT
NA	TRBV29-1	NA	TRBJ2-1	CSVDRPDYNEQFF	TGCAGCGTTGACCGCCCGGACTACAATGAGCAGTTCTTC
NA	TRBV5-4	TRBD2	TRBJ2-5	CASSLVAAGRGETQYF	TGTGCCAGCAGCTTGGTGGCAGCGGGGCGAGGAGAGACCCAGTACTTC
NA	TRBV20-1	NA	TRBJ2-4	CSARRRPGILAIQYF	TGCAGTGCTAGACGGCGCCCCGGAATTTTAGCCATTCAGTACTTC
few	TRBV12-3/TRBV12-4	NA	TRBJ2-7	CASSLGTGWYEQYF	TGTGCCAGCAGTTTAGGAACGGGTTGGTACGAGCAGTACTTC
many	TRBV11-2	NA	TRBJ2-5	CASSLLETQYF	TGTGCCAGCAGTTTGTTGGAGACCCAGTACTTC
NA	TRBV10-3	NA	TRBJ2-6	CAISESALRSGANVLTF	TGTGCCATCAGTGAGTCTGCCCTTCGCTCTGGGGCCAACGTCCTGACTTTC
NA	TRBV12-3/TRBV12-4	NA	TRBJ1-4	CASRFPWGLPGGNEKLFF	TGTGCCAGCAGGTTCCCATGGGGCCTGCCAGGAGGTAATGAAAAACTGTTTTTT
many	TRBV7-2	NA	TRBJ2-7	CASSLYSYEQYF	TGTGCCAGCAGCTTATACAGTTACGAGCAGTACTTC
NA	TRBV6-5	NA	TRBJ1-2	CASSYSQGSSYGYTF	TGTGCCAGCAGTTACTCTCAAGGGAGTTCCTATGGCTACACCTTC
NA	TRBV7-2	TRBD2	TRBJ2-7	CASSWGGLGSEQYF	TGTGCCAGCAGCTGGGGGGGACTAGGGTCCGAGCAGTACTTC
NA	TRBV20-1	NA	TRBJ2-5	CSARDRRQETQYF	TGCAGTGCTAGAGATCGGCGTCAAGAGACCCAGTACTTC
few	TRBV3-1	NA	TRBJ2-3	CASSTGGAHTQYF	TGTGCCAGCAGTACCGGAGGTGCCCATACGCAGTATTTT
few	TRBV10-2	TRBD1	TRBJ2-7	CASSEVYRGNEQYF	TGCGCCAGCAGTGAGGTATACAGGGGAAACGAGCAGTACTTC
many	TRBV9	TRBD2	TRBJ2-5	CASSVAGGGTQYF	TGTGCCAGCAGCGTTGCTGGGGGGGGGACCCAGTACTTC
NA	TRBV4-1	TRBD1	TRBJ1-1	CASSQYVTGEKAEAFF	TGCGCCAGCAGCCAGTACGTAACAGGGGAGAAGGCTGAAGCTTTCTTT
NA	TRBV4-3	NA	TRBJ2-1	CASSPRADGYNEQFF	TGCGCCAGCAGCCCCCGCGCCGATGGGTACAATGAGCAGTTCTTC
NA	TRBV3-1	NA	TRBJ1-3	CASSQVYWEGRSGNTIYF	TGTGCCAGCAGCCAAGTTTATTGGGAGGGCCGCTCTGGAAACACCATATATTTT
NA	TRBV20-1	TRBD1	TRBJ1-6	CSARGGQGASPLHF	TGCAGTGCTAGAGGGGGACAGGGGGCCTCACCCCTCCACTTT
many	TRBV12-3/TRBV12-4	NA	TRBJ2-1	CASNVLSNEQFF	TGTGCCAGCAATGTACTTAGCAATGAGCAGTTCTTC
many	TRBV5-1	TRBD2	TRBJ2-3	CASSSIPGLATDTQYF	TGCGCCAGCAGCTCTATACCGGGACTAGCGACAGATACGCAGTATTTT
few	TRBV5-1	TRBD2	TRBJ2-1	CASSFIAGVYNEQFF	TGCGCCAGCAGCTTCATAGCGGGGGTCTACAATGAGCAGTTCTTC
NA	TRBV19	NA	TRBJ1-5	CASRSYSHQPQHF	TGTGCCAGTAGATCATATAGTCATCAGCCCCAGCATTTT
NA	TRBV4-1	NA	TRBJ1-2	CASSPGERDLYGYTF	TGCGCCAGCTCACCAGGGGAGAGGGACCTCTATGGCTACACCTTC
few	TRBV27	TRBD1	TRBJ1-5	CASSFTGAGNQPQHF	TGTGCCAGCAGCTTTACAGGGGCGGGCAATCAGCCCCAGCATTTT
once	TRBV5-4	TRBD2	TRBJ2-5	CAGWTSGSSRETQYF	TGTGCCGGATGGACTAGCGGCTCCTCGCGGGAGACCCAGTACTTC
few	TRBV9	NA	TRBJ1-6	CASSVAGNDSPLHF	TGTGCCAGCAGCGTAGCCGGGAACGATTCACCCCTCCACTTT
few	TRBV4-1	NA	TRBJ2-3	CASSQRYTDTQYF	TGCGCCAGCAGCCAAAGATACACAGATACGCAGTATTTT
many	TRBV5-1	NA	TRBJ2-5	CASSLEGDDMETQYF	TGCGCCAGCAGCTTGGAAGGGGACGATATGGAGACCCAGTACTTC
NA	TRBV27	NA	TRBJ1-5	CASRTTGPGDQPQHF	TGTGCCAGCAGAACAACAGGCCCGGGAGACCAGCCCCAGCATTTT
many	TRBV12-3/TRBV12-4	NA	TRBJ1-3	CASSAQAYSGNTIYF	TGTGCCAGCTCAGCACAGGCCTACTCTGGAAACACCATATATTTT
NA	TRBV5-4	TRBD1	TRBJ1-1	CASSFWDRGITEAFF	TGTGCCAGCAGCTTCTGGGACAGGGGAATCACTGAAGCTTTCTTT